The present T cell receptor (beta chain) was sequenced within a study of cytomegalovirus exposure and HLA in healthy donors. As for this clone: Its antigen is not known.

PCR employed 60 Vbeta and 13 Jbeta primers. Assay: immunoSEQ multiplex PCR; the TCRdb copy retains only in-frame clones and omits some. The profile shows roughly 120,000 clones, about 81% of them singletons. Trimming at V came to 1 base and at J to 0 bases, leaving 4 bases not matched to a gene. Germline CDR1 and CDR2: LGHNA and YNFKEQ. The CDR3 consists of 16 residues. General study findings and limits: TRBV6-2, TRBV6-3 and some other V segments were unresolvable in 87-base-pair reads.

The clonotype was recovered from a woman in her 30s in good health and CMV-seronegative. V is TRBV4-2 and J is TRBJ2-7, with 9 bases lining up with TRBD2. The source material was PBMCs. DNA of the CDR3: TGTGCCAGCAGCCAAGTACTAGCGGGCGACTCCTACGAGCAGTACTTC. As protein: CASSQVLAGDSYEQYF.